A single sample gave rise to the 30 T cell receptor beta chains below, sequenced in a study of blood T cell repertoires in COVID-19. Assay: immunoSEQ multiplex PCR; the TCRdb copy retains only in-frame clones and omits some. Among around 12,000 clones, nearly 90% were seen once, and the ten largest hold 20%. Input material: peripheral blood. The source is a human donor with active COVID-19. The donor label of this sample is uncertain.

V usage is TRBV7-9 and J usage is TRBJ1-5, with D perhaps matching TRBD1 (5 bases). Trimming removed 8 bases at V and 4 bases at J, with 12 bases between. The CDR3 consists of 13 residues. Germline-derived CDR1 and CDR2 are SEHNR and FQNEAQ (reference sequence). CDR3 sequence: CASQMGGNQPQHF. The CDR3 DNA sequence: TGTGCCAGCCAGATGGGGGGAAATCAGCCCCAGCATTTT.

The J gene is TRBJ1-1, the V gene TRBV6-6; D is possibly TRBD1 (5 bases). This CDR3 spans 15 amino acids. The germline CDR1 and CDR2 sequences are MNHNY and SVGAGI (reference sequence). Trimming took 2 bases from V and 4 from J, leaving 14 bases between them. As DNA, the CDR3 is TGTGCCAGCAGTTACAAAACGGGGGGAGGCACTGAAGCTTTCTTT. It translates to CASSYKTGGGTEAFF.

The chain carries TRBV18 and TRBJ1-6; 7 bases align to TRBD1. Germline V gene lookup returns CDR1 KGHSH and CDR2 LQKENI. With 3 bases clipped from V and 1 base from J, the junction kept 15 bases outside the gene matches. The CDR3 spans 20 residues. CDR3 in amino acids: CASSPSRQGTLKSYNSPLHF. CDR3 coding DNA: TGTGCCAGCTCACCTAGCCGACAGGGAACCCTCAAGTCCTATAATTCACCCCTCCACTTT.

J is TRBJ2-1 and V is TRBV30, with D tentatively TRBD2 (6 bases). CDR1 and CDR2 (germline): GTSNPN, SVGIG (reference sequence). Trimming cost V 2 bases and J 6 bases, with 11 bases left between them. The CDR3 length is 13 residues. The CDR3 DNA reads TGTGCCTGGAGTCCCCCGGGACTCAATGAGCAGTTCTTC. Amino acids: CAWSPPGLNEQFF.

DNA of the CDR3: TGTGCCAGCAGTGACAGGGTGGAAGCTTTCTTT. This sequence encodes CASSDRVEAFF. The chain recombines TRBV25-1 with TRBJ1-1; possibly TRBD1 for D (5 bases). The CDR3 covers 11 residues. Germline CDR1 MGHDK, CDR2 SYGVNS. V was clipped by 3 bases and J by 8 bases, with 7 bases between them.

This chain uses TRBV4-1 with TRBJ2-7; 8 bases agree with TRBD1. CDR1 is MGHRA and CDR2 is YSYEKL in the germline V gene. This CDR3 spans 15 amino acids. The V and J ends lost 1 base and 2 bases, in that order; junction bases with no gene match: 4. In DNA, the CDR3 is TGCGCCAGCAGCCAAGGATCGACAGGGGCCTACGAGCAGTACTTC. This codes for CASSQGSTGAYEQYF.

This chain uses TRBV6-5 with TRBJ1-5, with TRBD1 as a possible D gene (5 bases). The germline gives CDR1 MNHEY, CDR2 SVGAGI. CDR3 size: 13 residues. Trimming took 2 bases from V and 7 from J, leaving 9 bases between them. The chain's CDR3 is CASSYRGGQPQHF. In DNA form, the CDR3 reads TGTGCCAGCAGTTACAGGGGTGGACAGCCCCAGCATTTT.

This clone was seen a handful of times. J is TRBJ2-7 and V is TRBV5-4; a weak D match, TRBD1 (6 bases). The germline gives CDR1 SGHNT, CDR2 YYREEE (reference sequence). Trimming took off 5 bases at V and 4 bases at J, with 19 bases between the two ends. The CDR3 sequence is 15 residues long. This chain's CDR3 is CASRAGAGVQYEQYF. The CDR3 DNA sequence: TGTGCCAGCAGAGCAGGGGCAGGGGTTCAGTACGAGCAGTACTTC.

The chain couples TRBV5-1 to TRBJ1-6, with D possibly being TRBD1 (6 bases). V was shortened by 2 bases and J by 7 bases, with 13 bases between the two germline ends. This CDR3 has 15 residues. The germline V gene encodes CDR1 SGHRS and CDR2 YFSETQ. This chain's CDR3 is CASSLGGGENSPLHF. In nucleotides, the CDR3 is TGCGCCAGCAGCTTAGGGGGGGGTGAGAATTCACCCCTCCACTTT.

The CDR3 sequence is CASSLGSAVTDTQYF. CDR3 DNA sequence: TGTGCCAGCAGCTTGGGTTCGGCGGTCACAGATACGCAGTATTTT. J is TRBJ2-3 and V is TRBV5-6, with D unresolved. With 0 bases removed from V and 2 bases from J, the gap between germline ends came to 10 bases. The germline CDR1 and CDR2 sequences are SGHDT and YYEEEE. This CDR3 comprises 15 residues.

About this clone itself: A read error may produce the germline difference seen at one junction end. V gene TRBV7-9 combines with J gene TRBJ1-2; D not resolved. Germline-derived CDR1 and CDR2 are SEHNR and FQNEAQ (reference sequence). The CDR3 length is 13 residues. CDR3 loop: CASSLHINNGYTF. The CDR3, as DNA: TGTGCCAGCAGCTTACACATTAACAATGGCTACACCTTC.

V gene TRBV11-2 combines with J gene TRBJ2-1; 9 nucleotides align to TRBD1. CDR1 is SGHAT and CDR2 is FQNNGV in the germline V gene. CDR3 size: 16 residues. Germline trimming cut 6 bases from V and 0 bases from J; bases unmatched to any gene: 6. The CDR3 spells CASRGGTGSSYNEQFF. The CDR3 bases are TGTGCCAGCAGGGGGGGGACAGGGAGCTCCTACAATGAGCAGTTCTTC. The entire variable domain, with the rest obtained from reference TRBV11-2 and TRBJ2-1, is as follows: EAGVAQSPRYKIIEKRQSVAFWCNPISGHATLYWYQQILGQGPKLLIQFQNNGVVDDSQLPKDRFSAERLKGVDSTLKIQPAKLEDSAVYLCASRGGTGSSYNEQFFGPGTRLTVL.

This clone appeared once. The chain employs TRBV19 and TRBJ2-1; 8 bases align to TRBD2. Trimming took 5 bases from V and 4 from J; bases not matched to a gene: 7. The germline V gene encodes CDR1 LNHDA and CDR2 SQIVND (reference sequence). The CDR3 has 15 residues. The CDR3 nucleotides are TGTGCCAGTAGTCCACTAGCGGTCTCTTACAATGAGCAGTTCTTC. Translation gives CASSPLAVSYNEQFF.

V usage is TRBV9 and J usage is TRBJ2-3, with 13 positions matching TRBD2. Germline loops: CDR1 SGDLS, CDR2 YYNGEE. V was pared by 0 bases and J by 2 bases, with 3 bases of the junction left unmatched. CDR3 length equals 17 residues. The CDR3 here is CASSVGLAGGNTDTQYF. The CDR3, as DNA: TGTGCCAGCAGCGTAGGACTAGCGGGGGGAAACACAGATACGCAGTATTTT. Looking up the rest from reference TRBV9 and TRBJ2-3 gives the full variable domain: DSGVTQTPKHLITATGQRVTLRCSPRSGDLSVYWYQQSLDQGLQFLIQYYNGEERAKGNILERFSAQQFPDLHSELNLSSLELGDSALYFCASSVGLAGGNTDTQYFGPGTRLTVL.

The rearrangement uses TRBV7-9 and TRBJ2-2; no definite D call. This CDR3 is built from 11 residues. Germline CDR1 is SEHNR and CDR2 is FQNEAQ (reference sequence). V was cut by 3 bases and J by 7 bases, with 3 bases left in between. The CDR3 reads CASSLSGELFF. Here the CDR3 DNA reads TGTGCCAGCAGCTTGAGCGGGGAGCTGTTTTTT.

This sequence joins TRBV2 and TRBJ2-1; 9 bases match TRBD2. Germline loops: CDR1 SNHLY, CDR2 FYNNEI. V lost 5 bases to trimming and J lost 2 bases; unmatched junction nucleotides: 7. This CDR3 region has 16 residues. CDR3 loop: CASSPRGGGAYNEQFF. The DNA for the CDR3 is TGTGCCAGCAGTCCGCGGGGCGGGGGGGCCTACAATGAGCAGTTCTTC.

The V gene is TRBV10-3, the J gene TRBJ1-1; TRBD1 is a possible D gene (5 bases). The CDR3 totals 11 residues. Trimming shortened V by 5 bases and J by 4 bases, and 5 bases separated the two germline ends. Germline V gene lookup returns CDR1 ENHRY and CDR2 SYGVKD. CDR3 sequence: CAISRGTEAFF. CDR3 sequence (DNA): TGTGCCATCAGTAGGGGCACTGAAGCTTTCTTT.

The chain couples TRBV27 to TRBJ2-2; TRBD1 matches at 9 bases. CDR1 and CDR2 (germline): MNHEY, SMNVEV (reference sequence). The CDR3 is 14 residues long. V was clipped by 8 bases and J by 5 bases; unmatched bases: 6. DNA of the CDR3: TGTGCCAGCTCGGACAGGGGAGGAACCGGGGAGCTGTTTTTT. It specifies CASSDRGGTGELFF.

The J gene is TRBJ1-5, the V gene TRBV4-1; D unresolved. Trimming took off 4 bases at V and 3 bases at J, with 10 bases between the two ends. This CDR3 region has 14 residues. Germline V gene data show CDR1 as MGHRA and CDR2 as YSYEKL. For the CDR3, the DNA is TGCGCCAGCAGCCCGGAGGGCCACAATCAGCCCCAGCATTTT. This gives the protein CASSPEGHNQPQHF.

The rearrangement joins TRBV6-2 or TRBV6-3 to TRBJ1-1; D uncertain. Looked up from germline, CDR1 is MNHEY and CDR2 is SVGEGT. Trimming shortened V by 5 bases and J by 4 bases, and 17 bases separated the two germline ends. The CDR3 loop spans 15 amino acids. The CDR3 is CASSPGINTGTEAFF. For the CDR3, the DNA is TGTGCCAGCAGTCCGGGAATCAACACCGGCACTGAAGCTTTCTTT.

The chain is built from TRBV7-3 and TRBJ2-1; TRBD2 matches 8 bases. The germline V gene has CDR1 SGHTA and CDR2 FQGTGA. This CDR3 comprises 16 residues. V lost 4 bases, J lost 8 bases, and 13 bases stayed unmatched. For the CDR3, the DNA is TGTGCCAGCAGCTCAATTAGCGGGGCGGGCATTCATGAGCAGTTCTTC. This translates into CASSSISGAGIHEQFF. The full variable domain, with the rest looked up from reference TRBV7-3 and TRBJ2-1, is GAGVSQTPSNKVTEKGKYVELRCDPISGHTALYWYRQSLGQGPEFLIYFQGTGAADDSGLPNDRFFAVRPEGSVSTLKIQRTERGDSAVYLCASSSISGAGIHEQFFGPGTRLTVL.

V and J are TRBV5-4 and TRBJ1-1; 8 nucleotides agree with TRBD1. The CDR3 has 14 amino acids. The germline V gene encodes CDR1 SGHNT and CDR2 YYREEE (reference sequence). V trimming: 4 bases; J trimming: 1 base; junction bases outside the gene matches: 3. The CDR3 here is CASSPGTGNTEAFF. DNA for the CDR3: TGTGCCAGCAGCCCGGGGACAGGGAACACTGAAGCTTTCTTT.

The rearrangement joins TRBV5-6 to TRBJ2-2, with 8 bases fitting TRBD1. Trimming cost V 0 bases and J 8 bases; bases outside gene matches: 9. This CDR3 has 16 amino acids. The V gene's germline CDR1 is SGHDT and CDR2 YYEEEE. As DNA, the CDR3 is TGTGCCAGCAGCTTGGTGGGACAGGAAGTACCAGGGGAGCTGTTTTTT. Amino acid sequence: CASSLVGQEVPGELFF.

DNA of the CDR3: TGTGCCAGCAGTCCCGGTGGGCACCCGAAAGCTTTCTTT. Its protein is CASSPGGHPKAFF. The chain employs TRBV28 and TRBJ1-1; no firm D call. Per the germline V gene, CDR1 is MDHEN and CDR2 is SYDVKM. V lost 5 bases and J lost 9, with 16 bases in between. The CDR3 length is 13 residues.

J is TRBJ1-4 and V is TRBV7-9; 8 bases match TRBD1. Germline trimming cut 2 bases from V and 7 bases from J; bases unmatched to any gene: 6. Germline lookup yields CDR1 SEHNR and CDR2 FQNEAQ (reference sequence). The CDR3 length is 15 residues. CDR3 coding DNA: TGTGCCAGCAGCTTACAGGGGGCGCTGATTGAAAAACTGTTTTTT. It is translated as CASSLQGALIEKLFF.

This rearrangement joins TRBV30 to TRBJ1-1; maybe TRBD1 (6 bases). Germline V gene sequence: CDR1 GTSNPN, CDR2 SVGIG (reference sequence). The CDR3 has 14 residues. The V and J ends lost 1 base and 10 bases respectively, with 19 bases between them. The CDR3 bases are TGTGCCTGGAGTGCACTTGGGGGCCTCCCGGGAGCTTTCTTT. This sequence encodes CAWSALGGLPGAFF.

This rearrangement joins TRBV7-2 to TRBJ2-2; D is perhaps TRBD2 (7 bases). V was cut by 2 bases and J by 7 bases, with 20 bases left in between. The CDR3 covers 17 residues. Germline CDR1 and CDR2: SGHTA and FQGNSA. CDR3 sequence: CASSLSPRGPVGGELFF. The CDR3, as DNA: TGTGCCAGCAGCTTATCCCCGCGGGGGCCGGTGGGCGGGGAGCTGTTTTTT.

This clone has only one observation. The chain employs TRBV19 and TRBJ2-5; no reliable D call. Germline V lookup: CDR1 LNHDA, CDR2 SQIVND (reference sequence). This CDR3 spans 13 amino acids. Trimming pared 6 bases from V and 1 base from J, leaving 9 bases between. CDR3 sequence (DNA): TGTGCCAGTAGAAAGCTTTCCCAAGAGACCCAGTACTTC. It is translated as CASRKLSQETQYF.

The chain combines TRBV4-2 with TRBJ2-3; 8 bases fit TRBD2. This CDR3 has 16 residues. Per the germline V gene, CDR1 is LGHNA and CDR2 is YNFKEQ. Trimming at V came to 1 base and at J to 1 base, leaving 4 bases not matched to a gene. Here the CDR3 reads CASSQGSGGGTDTQYF. CDR3 bases: TGTGCCAGCAGCCAAGGGAGCGGGGGAGGCACAGATACGCAGTATTTT.

Only one count was recorded for this clone. V usage is TRBV2 and J usage is TRBJ2-5; D is possibly TRBD2 (6 bases). CDR1 is SNHLY and CDR2 is FYNNEI in the germline V gene. The CDR3 extends over 13 amino acids. V lost 7 bases and J 2 bases, leaving 11 bases between the germline ends. As DNA, the CDR3 is TGTGCCAGCACCAGGGACTTACAAGAGACCCAGTACTTC. Residues: CASTRDLQETQYF.